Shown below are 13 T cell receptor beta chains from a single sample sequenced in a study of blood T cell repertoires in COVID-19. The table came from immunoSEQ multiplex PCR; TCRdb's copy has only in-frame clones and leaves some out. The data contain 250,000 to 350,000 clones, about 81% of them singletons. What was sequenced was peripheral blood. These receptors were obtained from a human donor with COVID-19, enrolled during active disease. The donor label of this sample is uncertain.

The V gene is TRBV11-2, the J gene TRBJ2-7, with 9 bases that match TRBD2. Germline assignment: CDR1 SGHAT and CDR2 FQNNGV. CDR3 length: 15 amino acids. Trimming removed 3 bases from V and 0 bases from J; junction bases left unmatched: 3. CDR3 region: CASSFSGSYSYEQYF. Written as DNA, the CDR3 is TGTGCCAGCAGCTTTAGCGGGAGTTACTCCTACGAGCAGTACTTC.

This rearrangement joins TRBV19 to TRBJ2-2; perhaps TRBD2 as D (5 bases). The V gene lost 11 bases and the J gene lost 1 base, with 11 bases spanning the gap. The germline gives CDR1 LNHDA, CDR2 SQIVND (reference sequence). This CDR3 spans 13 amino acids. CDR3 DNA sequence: TGTGCCTCGGAGCGGAGGAACACCGGGGAGCTGTTTTTT. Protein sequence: CASERRNTGELFF.

The CDR3 DNA sequence: TGTGCCATCAGGGCGGGGCGGGAGTACGAGCAGTACTTC. Encoded protein: CAIRAGREYEQYF. The rearrangement uses TRBV10-3 and TRBJ2-7, with TRBD2 matching 7 bases. V was pared by 6 bases and J by 4 bases, with 6 bases of the junction left unmatched. The CDR3 is 13 residues long. CDR1 and CDR2 (germline): ENHRY, SYGVKD.

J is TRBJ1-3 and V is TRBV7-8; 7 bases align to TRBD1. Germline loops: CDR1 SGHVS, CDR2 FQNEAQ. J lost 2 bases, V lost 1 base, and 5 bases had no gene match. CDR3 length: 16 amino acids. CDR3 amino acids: CASSLGPGGPGNTIYF. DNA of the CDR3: TGTGCCAGCAGCTTAGGACCAGGGGGTCCTGGAAACACCATATATTTT.

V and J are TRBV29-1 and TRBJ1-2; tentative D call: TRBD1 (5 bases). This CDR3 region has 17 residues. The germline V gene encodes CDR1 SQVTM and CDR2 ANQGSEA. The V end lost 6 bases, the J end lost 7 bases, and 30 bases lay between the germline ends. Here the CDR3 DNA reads TGCAGCGTCGAGCCCCCGCGGGGGGAGCCAGGGAGGGGTGGCTACACCTTC. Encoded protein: CSVEPPRGEPGRGGYTF. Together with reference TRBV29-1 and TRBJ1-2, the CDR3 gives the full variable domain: SAVISQKPSRDICQRGTSLTIQCQVDSQVTMMFWYRQQPGQSLTLIATANQGSEATYESGFVIDKFPISRPNLTFSTLTVSNMSPEDSSIYLCSVEPPRGEPGRGGYTFGSGTRLTVV.

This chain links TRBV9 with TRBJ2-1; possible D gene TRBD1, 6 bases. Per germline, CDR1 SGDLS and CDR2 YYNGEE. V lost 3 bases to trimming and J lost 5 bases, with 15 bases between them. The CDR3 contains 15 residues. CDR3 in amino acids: CASSAEGDIDNEQFF. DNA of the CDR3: TGTGCCAGCAGCGCCGAGGGGGACATCGACAATGAGCAGTTCTTC.

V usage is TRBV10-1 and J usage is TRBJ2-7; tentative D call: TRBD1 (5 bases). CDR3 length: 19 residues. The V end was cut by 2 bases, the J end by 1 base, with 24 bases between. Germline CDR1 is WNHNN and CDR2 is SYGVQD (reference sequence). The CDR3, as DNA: TGCGCCAGCAGTGAGAGAGTCCTCGGTCTTACAGGCCATTCCTACGAGCAGTACTTC. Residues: CASSERVLGLTGHSYEQYF.

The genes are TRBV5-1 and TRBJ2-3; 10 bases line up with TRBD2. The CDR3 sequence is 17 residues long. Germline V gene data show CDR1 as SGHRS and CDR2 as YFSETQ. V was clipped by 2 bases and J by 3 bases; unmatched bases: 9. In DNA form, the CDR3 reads TGCGCCAGCAGCTTATCTCCTAGCGGGAGAGGAACAGATACGCAGTATTTT. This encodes CASSLSPSGRGTDTQYF.

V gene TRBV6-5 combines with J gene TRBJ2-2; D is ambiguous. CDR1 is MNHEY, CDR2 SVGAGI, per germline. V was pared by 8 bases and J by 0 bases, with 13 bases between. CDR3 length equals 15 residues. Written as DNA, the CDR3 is TGTGCCAGCGCGAAAGCTTCGGCGAACACCGGGGAGCTGTTTTTT. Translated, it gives CASAKASANTGELFF.

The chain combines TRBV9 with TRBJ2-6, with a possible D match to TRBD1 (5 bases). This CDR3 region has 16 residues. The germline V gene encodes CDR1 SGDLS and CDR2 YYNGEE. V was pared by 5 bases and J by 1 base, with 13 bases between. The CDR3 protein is CASSGHGPSGANVLTF. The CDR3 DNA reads TGTGCCAGCAGTGGACATGGACCATCTGGGGCCAACGTCCTGACTTTC.

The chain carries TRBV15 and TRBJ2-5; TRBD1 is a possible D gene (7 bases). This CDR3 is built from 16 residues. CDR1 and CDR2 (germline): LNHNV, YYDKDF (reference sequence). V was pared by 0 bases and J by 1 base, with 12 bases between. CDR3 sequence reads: CATSRDGGGIQETQYF. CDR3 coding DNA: TGTGCCACCAGCAGAGATGGAGGGGGCATCCAAGAGACCCAGTACTTC.

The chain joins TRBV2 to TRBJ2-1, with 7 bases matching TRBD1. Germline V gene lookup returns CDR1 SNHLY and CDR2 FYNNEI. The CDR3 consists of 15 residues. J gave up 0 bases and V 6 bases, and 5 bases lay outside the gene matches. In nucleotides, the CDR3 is TGTGCCAGCAGCCAACAGGGGAGCTCCTACAATGAGCAGTTCTTC. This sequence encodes CASSQQGSSYNEQFF. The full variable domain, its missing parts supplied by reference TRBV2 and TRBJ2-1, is EPEVTQTPSHQVTQMGQEVILRCVPISNHLYFYWYRQILGQKVEFLVSFYNNEISEKSEIFDDQFSVERPDGSNFTLKIRSTKLEDSAMYFCASSQQGSSYNEQFFGPGTRLTVL.

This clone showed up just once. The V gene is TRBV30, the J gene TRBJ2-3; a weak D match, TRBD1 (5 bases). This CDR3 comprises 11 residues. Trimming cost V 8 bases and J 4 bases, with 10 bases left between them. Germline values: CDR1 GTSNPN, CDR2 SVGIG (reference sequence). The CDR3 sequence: CAASGSDTQYF. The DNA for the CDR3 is TGTGCCGCTTCAGGGTCAGATACGCAGTATTTT.